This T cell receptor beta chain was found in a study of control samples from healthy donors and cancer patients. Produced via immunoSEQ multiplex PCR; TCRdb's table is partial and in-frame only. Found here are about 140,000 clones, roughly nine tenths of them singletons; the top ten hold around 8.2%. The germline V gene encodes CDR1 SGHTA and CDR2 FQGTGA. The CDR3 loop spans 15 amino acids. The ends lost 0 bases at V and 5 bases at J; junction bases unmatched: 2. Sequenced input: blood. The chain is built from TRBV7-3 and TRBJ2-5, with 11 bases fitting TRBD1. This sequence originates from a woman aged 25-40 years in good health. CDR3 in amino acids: CASSLTRDRGETQYF. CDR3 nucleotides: TGTGCCAGCAGCTTAACGCGGGACAGGGGGGAGACCCAGTACTTC.